Detailed here is one TCR beta chain. CDR1 and CDR2 (germline): SGHTA, FQGNSA. Between the trimmed V and J ends, which lost 5 bases and 4 bases, there was a span of 12 bases. The CDR3 consists of 14 residues. The sample belongs to a study of blood T cell repertoires in COVID-19. In the study's own analysis: It was from reference gene primer amplification that nucleated cell counts were estimated. The table came from immunoSEQ multiplex PCR; TCRdb's copy has only in-frame clones and leaves some out. That table gives V, J and clone size, and the DNA gave D and trimming. The table has approximately 290,000 clones, about four fifths seen once; the top ten hold roughly 14%.

The clonotype comes from a person aged 65-85 years with COVID-19, enrolled during active disease. The sequenced sample was peripheral blood. The chain employs TRBV7-2 and TRBJ1-5; D is uncertain. The CDR3 spells CASSGLRQNQPQHF. The CDR3 DNA reads as TGTGCCAGCAGCGGGCTCAGACAAAATCAGCCCCAGCATTTT.